This entry lists 21 T cell receptor beta chains sequenced from one sample in a study of T cell responses to AZD1222 COVID-19 vaccine. Profiled with immunoSEQ multiplex PCR; TCRdb holds only in-frame clones, not every one. The sample holds 100,000 to 150,000 clones, roughly 90% seen once. Sequenced here: peripheral blood, sampled 28 days after the second AZD1222 dose. These receptors were obtained from an adult who received the AZD1222 COVID-19 vaccine.

This clone has just one count. The chain joins TRBV6-6 to TRBJ2-7, with D perhaps TRBD1 (5 bases). The V gene's germline CDR1 is MNHNY and CDR2 SVGAGI (reference sequence). Trimming cost V 0 bases and J 3 bases, with 15 bases left between them. This CDR3 has 16 amino acids. DNA of the CDR3: TGTGCCAGCAGTTACTCAGATAGACAGACGAGCTACGAGCAGTACTTC. It codes for CASSYSDRQTSYEQYF.

The rearrangement uses TRBV7-2 and TRBJ2-7, with D perhaps TRBD2 (6 bases). Germline V lookup: CDR1 SGHTA, CDR2 FQGNSA. The CDR3 loop spans 12 amino acids. V lost 5 bases, J lost 4 bases, and 9 bases lay in between. CDR3 residues: CASSPTSYEQYF. The CDR3 DNA is TGTGCCAGCAGCCCGACTAGTTACGAGCAGTACTTC.

As regards this clone: Other DNA sequences in this sample translate to the same CDR3. The DNA of the CDR3 is TGTGCCAGCAGCTTGGACGGCGGCGGGGGCTACACCTTC. Its protein is CASSLDGGGGYTF. This chain links TRBV11-2 with TRBJ1-2; D is uncertain. The CDR3 consists of 13 residues. Germline CDR1 reads SGHAT; CDR2 reads FQNNGV. Trimming took off 3 bases at V and 8 bases at J, with 13 bases between the two ends.

This clone appeared once. The chain couples TRBV5-1 to TRBJ1-1; possibly TRBD1 for D (6 bases). CDR1 is SGHRS, CDR2 YFSETQ, per germline. The CDR3 spans 17 residues. Trimming took 4 bases from V and 1 from J, leaving 20 bases between them. CDR3 in amino acids: CASSLTGRGMANTEAFF. In DNA, the CDR3 is TGCGCCAGCAGCCTGACGGGCAGGGGTATGGCGAACACTGAAGCTTTCTTT.

This clone was recorded only once. The chain links TRBV5-1 to TRBJ2-3, with D possibly being TRBD2 (5 bases). Germline CDR1 SGHRS, CDR2 YFSETQ. The CDR3 is 15 amino acids. V gave up 0 bases and J gave up 1 base, with 9 bases separating them. The CDR3, as DNA: TGCGCCAGCAGCTTGGATCGAGCGGGCACAGATACGCAGTATTTT. Its protein product is CASSLDRAGTDTQYF.

The chain uses TRBV7-9 and TRBJ2-7; 7 positions match TRBD2. Germline-derived CDR1 and CDR2 are SEHNR and FQNEAQ (reference sequence). After removal of 5 bases from V and 7 bases from J, the junction contained 14 bases not matched to a gene. The CDR3 sequence is 15 residues long. The DNA for the CDR3 is TGTGCCAGCAGCCCCGCCGGGACTACATTATTAGAGCAGTACTTC. Amino acid sequence: CASSPAGTTLLEQYF. Together with reference TRBV7-9 and TRBJ2-7, the CDR3 gives the full variable domain: DTGVSQNPRHKITKRGQNVTFRCDPISEHNRLYWYRQTLGQGPEFLTYFQNEAQLEKSRLLSDRFSAERPKGSFSTLEIQRTEQGDSAMYLCASSPAGTTLLEQYFGPGTRLTVT.

J is TRBJ2-7 and V is TRBV14; TRBD2 is a possible D gene (7 bases). CDR3 length equals 15 residues. Germline CDR1 reads SGHDN; CDR2 reads FVKESK. The V and J ends lost 4 bases and 3 bases respectively, with 16 bases between them. CDR3 in amino acids: CASSPKRGGFYEQYF. The CDR3 DNA reads TGTGCCAGCAGCCCTAAAAGGGGGGGCTTCTACGAGCAGTACTTC.

V is TRBV5-1 and J is TRBJ2-4, with TRBD1 as a possible D gene (5 bases). Germline values: CDR1 SGHRS, CDR2 YFSETQ. V lost 0 bases and J 9 bases, leaving 16 bases between the germline ends. This CDR3 has 15 residues. The CDR3 DNA sequence: TGCGCCAGCAGCTTGGTCGGGTGGGGCACGGGCATTCAGTACTTC. Its protein product is CASSLVGWGTGIQYF.

The rearrangement uses TRBV24-1 and TRBJ1-1; no definite D call. Trimming removed 5 bases at V and 1 base at J, with 7 bases between. The CDR3 has 13 residues. Germline loops: CDR1 KGHDR, CDR2 SFDVKD. The CDR3 region has the DNA TGTGCCACCAGTGCTGAGGGGAACACTGAAGCTTTCTTT. Translating it yields CATSAEGNTEAFF.

The V and J genes are TRBV9 and TRBJ2-7; no clear D gene. Germline-derived CDR1 and CDR2 are SGDLS and YYNGEE. The V and J ends lost 2 bases and 2 bases respectively, with 11 bases between them. The CDR3 is 14 amino acids. The CDR3 nucleotides are TGTGCCAGCAGCGTCGGGCAGTTCCCCTACGAGCAGTACTTC. It specifies CASSVGQFPYEQYF. The variable domain in full, completed from reference TRBV9 and TRBJ2-7, reads DSGVTQTPKHLITATGQRVTLRCSPRSGDLSVYWYQQSLDQGLQFLIQYYNGEERAKGNILERFSAQQFPDLHSELNLSSLELGDSALYFCASSVGQFPYEQYFGPGTRLTVT.

The chain combines TRBV5-5 with TRBJ2-6, with a possible D match to TRBD2 (5 bases). V shed 4 bases and J shed 0 bases, with 14 bases lying between them. The V gene's germline CDR1 is SGHKS and CDR2 YYEKEE (reference sequence). The CDR3 consists of 17 residues. The CDR3 here is CASSLQWRTSGANVLTF. In DNA, the CDR3 is TGTGCCAGCAGCCTACAATGGAGGACCTCTGGGGCCAACGTCCTGACTTTC.

This clone showed up just a few times. The genes are TRBV5-1 and TRBJ2-7; the D gene is possibly TRBD2 (5 bases). CDR1 and CDR2 (germline): SGHRS, YFSETQ. V was shortened by 0 bases and J by 3 bases, with 7 bases between the two germline ends. The CDR3 extends over 13 amino acids. This CDR3 reads CASSLAGNYEQYF. The CDR3 DNA reads TGCGCCAGCAGCTTGGCCGGGAACTACGAGCAGTACTTC.

This clone occurred once. The chain uses TRBV7-9 and TRBJ2-7, with D unclear. The CDR3 spans 10 residues. The ends were cut back, 8 bases at V and 6 bases at J, with 8 bases in the middle. Germline CDR1 is SEHNR and CDR2 is FQNEAQ (reference sequence). This CDR3 reads CASSTPEQYF. The CDR3 DNA reads as TGTGCCAGCTCCACTCCCGAGCAGTACTTC. The full variable domain, with the rest looked up from reference TRBV7-9 and TRBJ2-7, is DTGVSQNPRHKITKRGQNVTFRCDPISEHNRLYWYRQTLGQGPEFLTYFQNEAQLEKSRLLSDRFSAERPKGSFSTLEIQRTEQGDSAMYLCASSTPEQYFGPGTRLTVT.

Only one count was recorded for this clone. The chain uses TRBV28 and TRBJ1-2; D is possibly TRBD1 (5 bases). V lost 7 bases and J lost 4, with 22 bases in between. In germline, CDR1 is MDHEN, CDR2 SYDVKM. There are 16 residues in the CDR3. The CDR3: CASTQAGRGMAYGYTF. The CDR3 DNA reads as TGTGCCAGCACCCAAGCGGGGAGGGGAATGGCCTATGGCTACACCTTC.

The rearrangement links TRBV5-1 to TRBJ2-4, with D perhaps matching TRBD2 (6 bases). Trimming pared 4 bases from V and 1 base from J, leaving 18 bases between. Germline CDR1 is SGHRS and CDR2 is YFSETQ. This CDR3 has 17 amino acids. DNA for the CDR3: TGCGCCAGCAGCCCGCGAGGTGGAGGGAGCGCCAAAAACATTCAGTACTTC. Its translation: CASSPRGGGSAKNIQYF.

The chain is built from TRBV5-5 and TRBJ2-5; 9 bases fit TRBD1. The germline V gene encodes CDR1 SGHKS and CDR2 YYEKEE (reference sequence). Germline trimming cut 6 bases from V and 7 bases from J; bases unmatched to any gene: 10. The CDR3 totals 14 residues. The CDR3 here is CASIGTGWGGTQYF. For the CDR3, the DNA is TGTGCCAGCATCGGGACAGGGTGGGGCGGGACCCAGTACTTC.

This chain links TRBV28 with TRBJ2-5; maybe TRBD1 (5 bases). The CDR3 is 15 residues long. Germline values: CDR1 MDHEN, CDR2 SYDVKM. Trimming left V 3 bases short and J 4 bases short, with 15 bases between. The CDR3 loop reads CASSFSQGISETQYF. The DNA of the CDR3 is TGTGCCAGCAGTTTCTCTCAGGGTATATCAGAGACCCAGTACTTC.

The chain employs TRBV3-1 (or the pseudogene TRBV3-2) and TRBJ2-7; 12 bases match TRBD2. The CDR3 spans 14 residues. Germline-derived CDR1 and CDR2 are LGHDT and YNNKEL (reference sequence). V lost 2 bases to trimming and J lost 6 bases; unmatched junction nucleotides: 2. The CDR3 sequence: CASSQLAGGPEQYF. CDR3 in DNA: TGTGCCAGCAGCCAACTAGCGGGAGGGCCCGAGCAGTACTTC.

This chain connects TRBV19 to TRBJ2-5; a possible D gene is TRBD1 (5 bases). The germline V and J ends were trimmed by 5 bases and 1 base, with 11 bases remaining between them. The CDR3 covers 14 residues. Germline V gene sequence: CDR1 LNHDA, CDR2 SQIVND (reference sequence). The CDR3 coding sequence is TGTGCCAGTAGTCCCCCTGGGGCCCAAGAGACCCAGTACTTC. Residues: CASSPPGAQETQYF.

The chain couples TRBV12-3 or TRBV12-4 to TRBJ1-6; 9 bases align to TRBD1. The CDR3 sequence is 13 residues long. Trimming at V came to 7 bases and at J to 10 bases, leaving 5 bases not matched to a gene. The CDR3 DNA reads as TGTGCCAGCACCCGGACAGGGGACTCACCCCTCCACTTT. Its translation is CASTRTGDSPLHF.

The chain employs TRBV30 and TRBJ2-7, with 14 bases aligning to TRBD2. Germline assignment: CDR1 GTSNPN and CDR2 SVGIG (reference sequence). The V gene end was trimmed by 7 bases and the J gene end by 3 bases; junction bases not matched to a gene: 2. This CDR3 has 13 amino acids. The CDR3 DNA is TGTGCCTCCGGGACTAGCGGGAGCTACGAGCAGTACTTC. Amino acids: CASGTSGSYEQYF.